One sample yielded the 25 T cell receptor beta chains listed below, sequenced in a study of shared clonotypes between healthy human individuals. Produced via immunoSEQ multiplex PCR; TCRdb's table is partial and in-frame only. The sample yields 2 million to 2.5 million clones, 85% to 95% seen once. What was sequenced was naive CD4+ T cells from PBMCs. Indicated subset: CD45RA+ positively selected. The receptors were sampled from a man between 18 and 35 years old in good health. Some clones in this sample may be carry-over from other donors' samples.

This chain connects TRBV5-4 to TRBJ2-7; TRBD2 matches at 9 bases. Germline CDR1 SGHNT, CDR2 YYREEE (reference sequence). The ends lost 4 bases at V and 8 bases at J; junction bases unmatched: 16. The CDR3 spans 16 residues. CDR3 sequence (DNA): TGTGCCAGCAGCCGTGAGTTGGCTAGCGGGGCTATTCAGCAGTACTTC. Translated: CASSRELASGAIQQYF.

This clone came up once. This chain uses TRBV5-1 with TRBJ1-2; D uncertain. Trimming took off 0 bases at V and 5 bases at J, with 20 bases between the two ends. CDR3 length: 17 amino acids. Per the germline V gene, CDR1 is SGHRS and CDR2 is YFSETQ. CDR3 nucleotides: TGCGCCAGCAGCTTGGCCGGGTTGTACTCCGAACCTTATGGCTACACCTTC. Translated, it gives CASSLAGLYSEPYGYTF. The whole variable domain, remainder taken from reference TRBV5-1 and TRBJ1-2, is KAGVTQTPRYLIKTRGQQVTLSCSPISGHRSVSWYQQTPGQGLQFLFEYFSETQRNKGNFPGRFSGRQFSNSRSEMNVSTLELGDSALYLCASSLAGLYSEPYGYTFGSGTRLTVV.

This clone has a handful of counts. This sequence joins TRBV7-9 and TRBJ1-5; D uncertain. CDR3 length: 13 residues. Germline V gene data show CDR1 as SEHNR and CDR2 as FQNEAQ (reference sequence). Trimming left V 4 bases short and J 6 bases short, with 10 bases between. Here the CDR3 DNA reads TGTGCCAGCAGCTGGGGTGCCGGTCAGCCCCAGCATTTT. This translates into CASSWGAGQPQHF.

As to this clone: This sample includes further DNA sequences coding for the same CDR3. The chain combines TRBV28 with TRBJ2-7; 7 bases map to TRBD1. The junction had 6 bases not matched to a gene; V was cut back by 5 bases and J by 2 bases. This CDR3 contains 14 residues. CDR1 and CDR2 (germline): MDHEN, SYDVKM. DNA of the CDR3: TGTGCCAGCAGTCCGGCCGGGACAGCCTACGAGCAGTACTTC. Its translation: CASSPAGTAYEQYF.

To note about this clone: Within the sample, other DNA sequences also encode this same CDR3. V usage is TRBV5-1 and J usage is TRBJ1-2; TRBD1 matches 8 bases. In germline, CDR1 is SGHRS, CDR2 YFSETQ. After removal of 0 bases from V and 7 bases from J, the junction contained 5 bases not matched to a gene. There are 14 residues in the CDR3. CDR3 nucleotides: TGCGCCAGCAGCTTGGCCGGACAGGGCGGTGGCTACACCTTC. Protein sequence: CASSLAGQGGGYTF.

V and J are TRBV7-2 and TRBJ1-1; 7 bases map to TRBD1. Trimming took 5 bases from V and 0 from J; bases not matched to a gene: 12. This CDR3 spans 17 amino acids. In germline, CDR1 is SGHTA, CDR2 FQGNSA. The CDR3 loop reads CASSLPRTGSLNTEAFF. Written as DNA, the CDR3 is TGTGCCAGCAGCCTTCCCCGGACAGGCAGTTTGAACACTGAAGCTTTCTTT.

This clone was picked up one time. J is TRBJ1-1 and V is TRBV9; 9 positions match TRBD1. Looked up from germline, CDR1 is SGDLS and CDR2 is YYNGEE. This CDR3 has 16 amino acids. With V trimmed by 4 bases and J by 6 bases, 13 bases remained unmatched. CDR3 bases: TGTGCCAGCAGCTCACCCTCCGGGACAGGGACCGCTGAAGCTTTCTTT. Protein sequence: CASSSPSGTGTAEAFF.

The chain has TRBV7-3 and TRBJ2-5; D possibly matches TRBD1 or TRBD2 (5 bases each). The CDR3 has 13 residues. With 4 bases removed from V and 9 bases from J, the gap between germline ends came to 15 bases. The germline CDR1 and CDR2 sequences are SGHTA and FQGTGA. The CDR3: CASSSQGSGAQYF. CDR3 nucleotide sequence: TGTGCCAGCAGCTCCCAGGGCTCCGGGGCCCAGTACTTC.

The J gene is TRBJ2-3, the V gene TRBV7-3; no clear D. The germline gives CDR1 SGHTA, CDR2 FQGTGA. The CDR3 is 14 residues long. The germline V and J ends were trimmed by 5 bases and 4 bases, with 13 bases remaining between them. CDR3 DNA: TGTGCCAGCAGCCTAAACAATGGCGCAGATACGCAGTATTTT. Translation gives CASSLNNGADTQYF. Full variable domain (remainder filled in from reference TRBV7-3 and TRBJ2-3): GAGVSQTPSNKVTEKGKYVELRCDPISGHTALYWYRQSLGQGPEFLIYFQGTGAADDSGLPNDRFFAVRPEGSVSTLKIQRTERGDSAVYLCASSLNNGADTQYFGPGTRLTVL.

The chain employs TRBV7-9 and TRBJ2-2; TRBD1 aligns across 8 bases. V lost 2 bases, J lost 0 bases, and 5 bases stayed unmatched. This CDR3 region has 17 residues. Germline CDR1 reads SEHNR; CDR2 reads FQNEAQ (reference sequence). The DNA for the CDR3 is TGTGCCAGCAGCTTAACCTTGGGACAGGCGAACACCGGGGAGCTGTTTTTT. This codes for CASSLTLGQANTGELFF.

This chain links TRBV27 with TRBJ2-1; 11 nucleotides match TRBD2. Unmatched junction bases numbered 8, after V lost 5 bases and J lost 5 bases. The germline V gene encodes CDR1 MNHEY and CDR2 SMNVEV (reference sequence). The CDR3 has 16 amino acids. The CDR3 reads CASSLRTSGGNNEQFF. The DNA for the CDR3 is TGTGCCAGCAGTCTGAGAACTAGCGGGGGAAACAATGAGCAGTTCTTC.

The chain joins TRBV18 to TRBJ1-1; 8 bases are shared with TRBD1. Trimming cost V 3 bases and J 8 bases; bases outside gene matches: 8. Germline CDR1 reads KGHSH; CDR2 reads LQKENI. The CDR3 length is 14 residues. CDR3: CASSPLEGQEEAFF. In nucleotides, the CDR3 is TGTGCCAGCTCACCCCTAGAGGGACAGGAGGAAGCTTTCTTT.

V gene TRBV5-5 combines with J gene TRBJ2-5; D is ambiguous. The germline V gene encodes CDR1 SGHKS and CDR2 YYEKEE (reference sequence). V was shortened by 0 bases and J by 4 bases, with 7 bases between the two germline ends. The CDR3 consists of 13 residues. The chain's CDR3 is CASSLDTAETQYF. DNA for the CDR3: TGTGCCAGCAGCTTGGATACAGCAGAGACCCAGTACTTC.

The V call is TRBV5-6, the J call TRBJ2-2, with D possibly being TRBD1 or TRBD2 (6 bases each). CDR1 is SGHDT, CDR2 YYEEEE, per germline. The CDR3 runs to 14 residues. V dropped 5 bases and J dropped 5 bases, with 13 bases sitting between them. The CDR3 reads CASRLRGDTGELFF. DNA of the CDR3: TGTGCCAGCAGACTGAGGGGGGATACCGGGGAGCTGTTTTTT.

The genes are TRBV7-8 and TRBJ1-1; possible D gene TRBD1, 5 bases. V was shortened by 1 base and J by 8 bases, with 17 bases between the two germline ends. The CDR3 runs to 15 residues. Germline CDR1 is SGHVS and CDR2 is FQNEAQ. As DNA, the CDR3 is TGTGCCAGCAGCTTAGAAATTCGGGGCTGGGGGGAAGCTTTCTTT. Translating it yields CASSLEIRGWGEAFF.

CDR3 coding DNA: TGTGCCAGCAGCCCCGCAAGTCCCGGGGCCAACGTCCTGACTTTC. Protein sequence: CASSPASPGANVLTF. The gene calls are TRBV7-6 and TRBJ2-6; the D is unclear. Trimming removed 5 bases at V and 4 bases at J, with 12 bases between. CDR1 and CDR2 (germline): SGHVS, FNYEAQ. The CDR3 contains 15 residues. Full variable domain (rest looked up from reference TRBV7-6 and TRBJ2-6): GAGVSQSPRYKVTKRGQDVALRCDPISGHVSLYWYRQALGQGPEFLTYFNYEAQQDKSGLPNDRFSAERPEGSISTLTIQRTEQRDSAMYRCASSPASPGANVLTFGAGSRLTVL.

This clone was seen once. The V call is TRBV6-6, the J call TRBJ2-7; D remains unclear. The V gene's germline CDR1 is MNHNY and CDR2 SVGAGI (reference sequence). CDR3 length: 13 residues. Trimming removed 2 bases at V and 4 bases at J, with 9 bases between. The CDR3 protein is CASSYRRFYEQYF. The CDR3, as DNA: TGTGCCAGCAGTTACCGGCGGTTTTACGAGCAGTACTTC.

The rearrangement links TRBV27 to TRBJ1-2, with D uncertain. Trimming removed 3 bases at V and 3 bases at J, with 8 bases between. CDR3 length equals 13 residues. CDR1 is MNHEY, CDR2 SMNVEV, per germline (reference sequence). The CDR3 sequence is CASSFVGYYGYTF. In DNA form, the CDR3 reads TGTGCCAGCAGTTTTGTGGGGTACTATGGCTACACCTTC.

The rearrangement joins TRBV6-5 to TRBJ1-2; D may be TRBD1 (5 bases). Trimming shortened V by 4 bases and J by 5 bases, and 20 bases separated the two germline ends. The CDR3 sequence is 16 residues long. CDR1 MNHEY and CDR2 SVGAGI come from the germline V gene. CDR3 bases: TGTGCCAGCAGTTCGAAGGGGATCTGGGCCGGATATGGCTACACCTTC. Residues: CASSSKGIWAGYGYTF.

V gene TRBV10-3 combines with J gene TRBJ2-7, with D possibly being TRBD1 or TRBD2 (6 bases each). V shed 3 bases and J shed 3 bases, with 15 bases lying between them. This CDR3 contains 15 residues. Germline V gene data show CDR1 as ENHRY and CDR2 as SYGVKD. The CDR3 bases are TGTGCCATCAGTGAAGAGGGTCGGGGGCACTACGAGCAGTACTTC. Its protein is CAISEEGRGHYEQYF.

As regards this clone: Additional DNA sequences in this sample encode the identical CDR3. This chain joins TRBV28 and TRBJ1-1; unclear D gene. V lost 4 bases, J lost 2 bases, and 8 bases lay in between. The CDR3 covers 13 residues. Germline V gives CDR1 MDHEN, CDR2 SYDVKM. This CDR3 is CASSSGQNTEAFF. As DNA, the CDR3 is TGTGCCAGCAGTTCTGGGCAAAACACTGAAGCTTTCTTT.

The gene calls are TRBV7-6 and TRBJ2-1; 8 nucleotides line up with TRBD2. CDR3 length: 14 residues. After removal of 5 bases from V and 7 bases from J, the junction contained 7 bases not matched to a gene. In germline, CDR1 is SGHVS, CDR2 FNYEAQ. CDR3 DNA sequence: TGTGCCAGCAGCCCCCAGCGGGAGAGTAATGAGCAGTTCTTC. Encoded protein: CASSPQRESNEQFF.

The chain joins TRBV5-1 to TRBJ2-3; perhaps D is TRBD1 or TRBD2 (5 bases each). The CDR3 is made up of 16 amino acids. Germline V gives CDR1 SGHRS, CDR2 YFSETQ. Trimming removed 0 bases from V and 1 base from J, with 12 bases in between. The CDR3, as DNA: TGCGCCAGCAGCTTGGGCCGGGACCTCGGCACAGATACGCAGTATTTT. Translated, it gives CASSLGRDLGTDTQYF.

The rearrangement uses TRBV4-3 and TRBJ2-2; no definite D call. Germline CDR1 is LGHNA and CDR2 is YSLEER. The CDR3 runs to 17 residues. Trimming removed 0 bases at V and 0 bases at J, with 11 bases between. This chain's CDR3 is CASSQERSAANTGELFF. CDR3 nucleotide sequence: TGCGCCAGCAGCCAAGAGAGGAGCGCGGCGAACACCGGGGAGCTGTTTTTT.

The CDR3 DNA reads as TGTGCCAGCAGCCCTCAACAGCCCTACAATGAGCAGTTCTTC. Translated: CASSPQQPYNEQFF. This rearrangement joins TRBV28 to TRBJ2-1; unclear D gene. This CDR3 region has 14 residues. V gave up 6 bases and J gave up 2 bases, with 11 bases separating them. Looked up from germline, CDR1 is MDHEN and CDR2 is SYDVKM.